This TCR beta chain is from a study of T cells in localized non-small cell lung cancer. This clone was detected a few times. Its antigen is not known. The CDR3 sequence is 15 residues long. J gave up 5 bases and V 7 bases, and 13 bases lay outside the gene matches. Per germline, CDR1 MDHEN and CDR2 SYDVKM. Assay used: immunoSEQ multiplex PCR; TCRdb lists only in-frame clones, some missing. The sample consists of some 3,400 clones, 20% to 25% of them appearing once. Study-wide results and caveats: Appearances in adjacent lung were noted for a median 57 of the top 100 tumor clones.

The sequenced sample was lung tumor tissue, obtained before any cancer treatment. The source of this sequence is a woman aged 35 to 75 with stage I lung adenocarcinoma. The chain joins TRBV28 to TRBJ2-7; 8 nucleotides agree with TRBD1. CDR3 nucleotides: TGTGCCAGCACGACTCGCCGGACAGGGTTCCACGAGCAGTACTTC. This gives the protein CASTTRRTGFHEQYF. Full variable domain (outside the CDR3, taken from reference TRBV28 and TRBJ2-7): DVKVTQSSRYLVKRTGEKVFLECVQDMDHENMFWYRQDPGLGLRLIYFSYDVKMKEKGDIPEGYSVSREKKERFSLILESASTNQTSMYLCASTTRRTGFHEQYFGPGTRLTVT.